This entry lists 32 T cell receptor beta chains sequenced from one sample in a study of blood T cell repertoires in COVID-19. Profiling relied on immunoSEQ multiplex PCR, and the TCRdb table lists in-frame clones only, not all of them. The table lists more than 95,000 clones, 70% to 75% of them singletons, with more than 5.5% in the top ten. The sample was peripheral blood. Every receptor here comes from a man in his sixties with acute or convalescent COVID-19.

The V call is TRBV11-2, the J call TRBJ1-1; possible D gene TRBD1, 5 bases. Germline loops: CDR1 SGHAT, CDR2 FQNNGV. V gave up 2 bases and J gave up 4 bases, with 8 bases separating them. This CDR3 has 13 residues. The CDR3 reads CASSLTGVTEAFF. The CDR3, as DNA: TGTGCCAGCAGCTTAACAGGTGTCACTGAAGCTTTCTTT. The full variable domain, in which reference TRBV11-2 and TRBJ1-1 provide the parts outside the CDR3, is EAGVAQSPRYKIIEKRQSVAFWCNPISGHATLYWYQQILGQGPKLLIQFQNNGVVDDSQLPKDRFSAERLKGVDSTLKIQPAKLEDSAVYLCASSLTGVTEAFFGQGTRLTVV.

J is TRBJ1-6 and V is TRBV13; perhaps TRBD1 as D (6 bases). There are 14 residues in the CDR3. The germline V gene encodes CDR1 PRHDT and CDR2 FYEKMQ (reference sequence). V lost 7 bases and J 9 bases, leaving 16 bases between the germline ends. This CDR3 is CASNLRDKGSPLHF. Here the CDR3 DNA reads TGTGCCAGCAACCTCCGGGACAAAGGTTCACCCCTCCACTTT.

The J gene is TRBJ1-4, the V gene TRBV27, with 7 bases lining up with TRBD1. CDR3 length: 14 residues. J gave up 15 bases and V 3 bases, and 13 bases lay outside the gene matches. Germline assignment: CDR1 MNHEY and CDR2 SMNVEV (reference sequence). The CDR3 bases are TGTGCCAGCAGTTTTGACAGGGTCTCCCCGGAGGTGTTTTTT. Its translation is CASSFDRVSPEVFF.

This rearrangement joins TRBV18 to TRBJ1-1; maybe TRBD1 (5 bases). This CDR3 spans 15 amino acids. Germline V gene sequence: CDR1 KGHSH, CDR2 LQKENI. Trimming took 5 bases from V and 6 from J, leaving 19 bases between them. CDR3 in amino acids: CASSSSAGLVAEAFF. In DNA, the CDR3 is TGTGCCAGCTCAAGTTCGGCGGGGCTTGTCGCTGAAGCTTTCTTT.

The chain carries TRBV14 and TRBJ2-3; D gene unclear. Trimming took 1 base from V and 0 from J, leaving 11 bases between them. The CDR3 has 16 residues. The germline CDR1 and CDR2 sequences are SGHDN and FVKESK. CDR3 sequence (DNA): TGTGCCAGCAGCCAAGGGTTGAGCATTAGCACAGATACGCAGTATTTT. This sequence encodes CASSQGLSISTDTQYF.

V gene TRBV24-1 combines with J gene TRBJ2-1, with 9 bases that match TRBD2. The CDR3 extends over 14 amino acids. Germline CDR1 KGHDR, CDR2 SFDVKD. With V trimmed by 9 bases and J by 4 bases, 6 bases remained unmatched. The CDR3 loop is CATSTSGLYNEQFF. In DNA, the CDR3 is TGTGCCACCTCTACTAGCGGGCTTTACAATGAGCAGTTCTTC.

The CDR3: CASRKGEGVNTEAFF. The CDR3 DNA reads as TGTGCCAGCAGGAAAGGGGAAGGCGTGAACACTGAAGCTTTCTTT. The J gene is TRBJ1-1, the V gene TRBV9, with a possible D match to TRBD1 (5 bases). V lost 5 bases to trimming and J lost 0 bases, with 14 bases between them. CDR3 length equals 15 residues. Germline loops: CDR1 SGDLS, CDR2 YYNGEE.

The rearrangement uses TRBV6-5 and TRBJ1-4; TRBD1 might be the D (5 bases). This CDR3 is 13 amino acids long. Germline-derived CDR1 and CDR2 are MNHEY and SVGAGI. V lost 6 bases and J lost 4, with 9 bases in between. CDR3 nucleotides: TGTGCCAGCAGAAGACAGAGTAATGAAAAACTGTTTTTT. It translates to CASRRQSNEKLFF.

This chain uses TRBV10-3 with TRBJ1-1; maybe TRBD1 (5 bases). The CDR3 has 14 amino acids. V lost 8 bases and J 1 base, leaving 14 bases between the germline ends. Germline loops: CDR1 ENHRY, CDR2 SYGVKD. In nucleotides, the CDR3 is TGTGCCATCGGTGGCCAGGACAAGAACACTGAAGCTTTCTTT. It encodes CAIGGQDKNTEAFF.

This rearrangement joins TRBV9 to TRBJ2-1; D gene unclear. Germline CDR1 SGDLS, CDR2 YYNGEE. The V end was cut by 0 bases, the J end by 0 bases, with 7 bases between. The CDR3 loop spans 15 amino acids. The CDR3 coding sequence is TGTGCCAGCAGCGTAGCGGAGAGCTCCTACAATGAGCAGTTCTTC. It yields the protein CASSVAESSYNEQFF. The complete variable domain, with remaining parts taken from reference TRBV9 and TRBJ2-1, reads DSGVTQTPKHLITATGQRVTLRCSPRSGDLSVYWYQQSLDQGLQFLIQYYNGEERAKGNILERFSAQQFPDLHSELNLSSLELGDSALYFCASSVAESSYNEQFFGPGTRLTVL.

The CDR3 loop reads CASSTQGNSYGYTF. The CDR3 DNA follows: TGTGCCAGTAGTACTCAGGGAAACAGCTATGGCTACACCTTC. The chain uses TRBV19 and TRBJ1-2; D possibly corresponds to TRBD1 (5 bases). This CDR3 is 14 amino acids long. Looked up from germline, CDR1 is LNHDA and CDR2 is SQIVND (reference sequence). The V and J ends lost 4 bases and 4 bases respectively, with 13 bases between them.

This clone was found a few times. The CDR3 nucleotides are TGTGCCAGCAAACCCATTCCCAGGGTCAACACTGAAGCTTTCTTT. Translating it yields CASKPIPRVNTEAFF. The chain couples TRBV2 to TRBJ1-1, with D perhaps matching TRBD1 (5 bases). This CDR3 contains 15 residues. Trimming cost V 7 bases and J 2 bases, with 17 bases left between them. Germline V lookup: CDR1 SNHLY, CDR2 FYNNEI.

This sequence joins TRBV3-1 (or the pseudogene TRBV3-2) and TRBJ1-2; D might be TRBD1 (5 bases). The V and J ends lost 1 base and 8 bases respectively, with 14 bases between them. This CDR3 has 14 amino acids. Germline CDR1 is LGHDT and CDR2 is YNNKEL (reference sequence). This CDR3 is CASSQVGAPEGYTF. Written as DNA, the CDR3 is TGTGCCAGCAGCCAAGTAGGGGCCCCGGAAGGCTACACCTTC.

J is TRBJ1-3 and V is TRBV6-5; the D gene is possibly TRBD1 (5 bases). The germline gives CDR1 MNHEY, CDR2 SVGAGI. The CDR3 totals 15 residues. The V end lost 1 base, the J end lost 4 bases, and 11 bases lay between the germline ends. CDR3 nucleotide sequence: TGTGCCAGCAGTTACTTAGGGGCAGGAGGAAACACCATATATTTT. The encoded protein is CASSYLGAGGNTIYF.

The rearrangement links TRBV27 to TRBJ1-5; possibly TRBD1 for D (5 bases). This CDR3 is built from 13 residues. Germline CDR1 MNHEY, CDR2 SMNVEV (reference sequence). Trimming stripped 5 bases from V and 3 bases from J, with 8 bases between. The CDR3 DNA sequence: TGTGCCAGCAGTGCCAGGGTCAATCAGCCCCAGCATTTT. Amino acids: CASSARVNQPQHF.

This clone has a single count. The genes are TRBV10-3 and TRBJ1-2; 7 bases match TRBD1. V gave up 4 bases and J gave up 3 bases; unmatched junction bases: 11. This CDR3 has 16 residues. CDR1 is ENHRY and CDR2 is SYGVKD in the germline V gene. CDR3 protein: CAISGRDSPLDYGYTF. DNA of the CDR3: TGTGCCATCAGTGGCCGGGACAGTCCTCTGGACTATGGCTACACCTTC.

The chain is built from TRBV7-8 and TRBJ2-5; 12 bases agree with TRBD2. Germline CDR1 is SGHVS and CDR2 is FQNEAQ. The length of the CDR3 is 15 residues. The V gene end was trimmed by 4 bases and the J gene end by 5 bases; junction bases not matched to a gene: 5. The CDR3 region has the DNA TGTGCCAGCAGCTCTAGCGGGGGGGTCAAGGAGACCCAGTACTTC. Protein: CASSSSGGVKETQYF.

This clone was seen more than once but under ten times. V and J are TRBV21-1 and TRBJ1-5; whether TRBD1, the table's D call, matches the DNA was not checked. TRBV21-1 is reported as a pseudogene. The length of the CDR3 is 14 residues. CDR3: CASRSTDLNQPQHF. In DNA, the CDR3 is TGTGCCAGCAGAAGCACAGACCTGAATCAGCCCCAGCATTTT.

This chain uses TRBV11-3 with TRBJ2-7, with D hard to call. The CDR3 is 15 amino acids. V lost 5 bases and J 0 bases, leaving 14 bases between the germline ends. CDR1 SGHNT and CDR2 YENEEA come from the germline V gene. CDR3 in amino acids: CASSPQSGASYEQYF. CDR3 sequence (DNA): TGTGCCAGCAGCCCTCAGTCTGGAGCCTCCTACGAGCAGTACTTC.

V and J are TRBV11-3 and TRBJ1-1; 9 positions agree with TRBD1. The CDR3 runs 16 residues. The germline CDR1 and CDR2 sequences are SGHNT and YENEEA. The trim removed 1 base at V and 4 bases at J, leaving 7 bases unmatched. The CDR3 spells CASSLGGTGTPTEAFF. Here the CDR3 DNA reads TGTGCCAGCAGCTTAGGAGGGACAGGGACACCCACTGAAGCTTTCTTT.

V and J are TRBV14 and TRBJ1-5, with D tentatively TRBD1 (5 bases). With 7 bases removed from V and 5 bases from J, the gap between germline ends came to 15 bases. Looked up from germline, CDR1 is SGHDN and CDR2 is FVKESK. This CDR3 contains 14 residues. This chain's CDR3 is CASTSGGRYQPQHF. CDR3 in DNA: TGTGCCAGCACCTCTGGGGGGAGATATCAGCCCCAGCATTTT.

This chain joins TRBV9 and TRBJ2-7, with 10 positions matching TRBD1. The V and J ends lost 2 bases and 4 bases, in that order; junction bases with no gene match: 6. Germline V gives CDR1 SGDLS, CDR2 YYNGEE. There are 15 residues in the CDR3. CDR3 protein: CASSVRTGGIYEQYF. CDR3 in DNA: TGTGCCAGCAGCGTCAGGACAGGGGGAATTTACGAGCAGTACTTC.

This sequence joins TRBV28 and TRBJ1-4, with TRBD1 identical over 7 bases. In germline, CDR1 is MDHEN, CDR2 SYDVKM. Losses at the gene ends were 5 bases for V and 10 bases for J; bases not matched to a gene: 10. The CDR3 is 14 residues long. DNA of the CDR3: TGTGCCAGCAGTCCCCCGGGACAGACGTCAAAACTGTTTTTT. Protein product: CASSPPGQTSKLFF.

The chain uses TRBV21-1 and TRBJ1-6. TRBV21-1 is a pseudogene. This CDR3 is 21 amino acids long. CDR3 nucleotide sequence: TGTGCCAGCAGCAAAGGGGTTGTAGGGATACGTGGGAGCTCCTATAATTCACCCCTCCACTTT. It specifies CASSKGVVGIRGSSYNSPLHF.

This rearrangement joins TRBV14 to TRBJ2-7; TRBD1 agrees at 11 bases. Germline trimming cut 5 bases from V and 3 bases from J; bases unmatched to any gene: 6. CDR3 size: 15 residues. Germline loops: CDR1 SGHDN, CDR2 FVKESK. CDR3: CASSELGTGGYEQYF. The CDR3 DNA sequence: TGTGCCAGCAGCGAACTCGGGACAGGGGGCTACGAGCAGTACTTC.

The chain is built from TRBV2 and TRBJ2-1; maybe TRBD1 (6 bases). The ends were cut back, 7 bases at V and 4 bases at J, with 8 bases in the middle. The V gene's germline CDR1 is SNHLY and CDR2 FYNNEI. The CDR3 consists of 12 residues. The CDR3 DNA sequence: TGTGCCAGCATCCAGGGGTACAATGAGCAGTTCTTC. Translating gives CASIQGYNEQFF.

This clone was observed at least ten times. The chain recombines TRBV7-2 with TRBJ2-1, with 9 bases fitting TRBD2. CDR1 is SGHTA, CDR2 FQGNSA, per germline. The CDR3 totals 15 residues. V shed 6 bases and J 2 bases; nucleotides not matched to a gene: 5. This CDR3 reads CASRARGGPYNEQFF. CDR3 DNA sequence: TGTGCCAGCAGGGCGCGGGGGGGTCCCTACAATGAGCAGTTCTTC.

The rearrangement links TRBV2 to TRBJ2-7, with 13 positions matching TRBD2. Trimming cost V 6 bases and J 2 bases; bases outside gene matches: 4. This CDR3 spans 15 amino acids. Germline CDR1 reads SNHLY; CDR2 reads FYNNEI. The CDR3, as DNA: TGTGCCAGCAGACGGACTAGCGGGGGACCCTACGAGCAGTACTTC. As protein: CASRRTSGGPYEQYF. The whole variable domain, filled in from reference TRBV2 and TRBJ2-7, reads EPEVTQTPSHQVTQMGQEVILRCVPISNHLYFYWYRQILGQKVEFLVSFYNNEISEKSEIFDDQFSVERPDGSNFTLKIRSTKLEDSAMYFCASRRTSGGPYEQYFGPGTRLTVT.

In nucleotides, the CDR3 is TGTGCCAGCAGTTTAGACGGGAGGGCCAACTACAATGAGCAGTTCTTC. Its protein product is CASSLDGRANYNEQFF. This chain links TRBV27 with TRBJ2-1, with 8 positions matching TRBD2. In germline, CDR1 is MNHEY, CDR2 SMNVEV (reference sequence). Trimming took 2 bases from V and 3 from J; bases not matched to a gene: 6. The CDR3 length is 16 residues.

This chain uses TRBV2 with TRBJ1-1; weak D call: TRBD1 (6 bases). Germline V gene sequence: CDR1 SNHLY, CDR2 FYNNEI. The CDR3 has 13 amino acids. Trimming shortened V by 7 bases and J by 7 bases, and 16 bases separated the two germline ends. The CDR3 nucleotides read TGTGCCAGCACAGGACAGCGCGGCCATGAAGCTTTCTTT. As protein: CASTGQRGHEAFF.

The CDR3 nucleotides read TGCAGTGCTAGTTTGCGGGAGAGCTCCTACAATGAGCAGTTCTTC. Translation gives CSASLRESSYNEQFF. This chain uses TRBV20-1 with TRBJ2-1, with 7 nucleotides matching TRBD2. After removal of 3 bases from V and 0 bases from J, the junction contained 5 bases not matched to a gene. There are 15 residues in the CDR3. Germline CDR1 reads DFQATT; CDR2 reads SNEGSKA (reference sequence).

The chain carries TRBV2 and TRBJ1-5, with TRBD1 identical over 7 bases. The CDR3 has 17 amino acids. V gave up 5 bases and J gave up 0 bases; unmatched junction bases: 10. The germline V gene has CDR1 SNHLY and CDR2 FYNNEI. CDR3 in DNA: TGTGCCAGCAGTAGGGACAGAACAACTTATAGCAATCAGCCCCAGCATTTT. Its translation is CASSRDRTTYSNQPQHF.